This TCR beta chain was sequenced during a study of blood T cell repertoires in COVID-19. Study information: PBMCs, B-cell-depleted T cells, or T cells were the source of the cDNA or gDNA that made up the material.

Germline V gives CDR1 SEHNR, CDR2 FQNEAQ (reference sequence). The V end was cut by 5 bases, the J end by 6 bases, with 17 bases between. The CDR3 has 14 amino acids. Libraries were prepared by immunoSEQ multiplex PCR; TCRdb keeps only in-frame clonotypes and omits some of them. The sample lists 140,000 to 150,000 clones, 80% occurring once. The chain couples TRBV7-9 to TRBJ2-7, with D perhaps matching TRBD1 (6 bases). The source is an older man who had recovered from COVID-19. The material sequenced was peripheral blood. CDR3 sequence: CASSRRQEGLEQYF. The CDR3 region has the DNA TGTGCCAGCAGCCGCCGACAGGAAGGGCTCGAGCAGTACTTC.